This TCR beta chain was obtained from a study of shared clonotypes between healthy human individuals. Sequencing used immunoSEQ multiplex PCR; TCRdb keeps in-frame clones, though not all of them. The sample shows more than 500,000 clones, approximately 94% of them seen only once. The ends were cut back, 7 bases at V and 8 bases at J, with 16 bases in the middle. Germline lookup yields CDR1 WNHNN and CDR2 SYGVQD (reference sequence). This CDR3 contains 13 residues. The specimen was naive CD4+ T cells sorted from blood. Sample subset: CD45RA+ positively selected. The sequence was collected from a woman aged 25-40 years in good health. This chain links TRBV10-1 with TRBJ2-3; D remains unclear. This CDR3 reads CASTPTPLGTQYF. The CDR3 DNA sequence: TGCGCCAGCACCCCGACCCCGCTTGGTACGCAGTATTTT.